The 2 T cell receptor beta chains presented below share a single source sample, sequenced in a study of PD-L1 blockade in urothelial cancer. Sequenced by immunoSEQ multiplex PCR; TCRdb stores in-frame clones only, minus some. The sample holds tens of thousands of clones, around 85% seen once. As for time point: peripheral blood 6 weeks after treatment start. Material: PBMCs, obtained around atezolizumab (anti-PD-L1) treatment. The source of these receptors is a man aged 60 to 75 with urothelial cancer.

The CDR3 is CASSKQQETQYF. CDR3 nucleotide sequence: TGCGCCAGCAGTAAACAACAAGAGACCCAGTACTTC. V usage is TRBV5-1 and J usage is TRBJ2-5; D is undetermined. Germline CDR1 reads SGHRS; CDR2 reads YFSETQ. CDR3 size: 12 residues. The V and J ends lost 5 bases and 2 bases respectively, with 7 bases between them.

The V call is TRBV18, the J call TRBJ1-4; 8 nucleotides agree with TRBD1. The CDR3 sequence is 15 residues long. V was pared by 2 bases and J by 7 bases, with 6 bases of the junction left unmatched. Germline loops: CDR1 KGHSH, CDR2 LQKENI. The CDR3 nucleotides are TGTGCCAGCTCACCAAGCGACAGGGGTGGTGAAAAACTGTTTTTT. Protein: CASSPSDRGGEKLFF.